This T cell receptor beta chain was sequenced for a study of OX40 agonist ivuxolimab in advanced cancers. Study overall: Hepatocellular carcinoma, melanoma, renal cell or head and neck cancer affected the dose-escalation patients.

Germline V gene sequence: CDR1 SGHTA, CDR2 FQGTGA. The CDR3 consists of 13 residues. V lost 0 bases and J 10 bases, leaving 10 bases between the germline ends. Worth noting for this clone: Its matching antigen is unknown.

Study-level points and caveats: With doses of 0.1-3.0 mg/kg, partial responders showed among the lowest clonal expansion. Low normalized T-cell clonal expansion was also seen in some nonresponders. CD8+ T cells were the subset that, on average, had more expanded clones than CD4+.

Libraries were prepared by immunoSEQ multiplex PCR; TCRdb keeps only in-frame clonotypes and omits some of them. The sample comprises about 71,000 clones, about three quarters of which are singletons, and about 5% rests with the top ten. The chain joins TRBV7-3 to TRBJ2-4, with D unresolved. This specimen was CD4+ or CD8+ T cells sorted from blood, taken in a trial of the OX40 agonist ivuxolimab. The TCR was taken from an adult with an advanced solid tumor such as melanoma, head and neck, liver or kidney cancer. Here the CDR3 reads CASSLTGSNIQYF. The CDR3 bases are TGTGCCAGCAGCTTAACGGGGTCCAATATTCAGTACTTC.